These T cell receptor beta chains were read from a single sample in a study of cytomegalovirus exposure and HLA in healthy donors. Using immunoSEQ multiplex PCR, the repertoire was profiled, and TCRdb retains in-frame clones only, with some absent. Of 74,000 or so clones listed, about 80% are singletons. What was sequenced was PBMCs. The receptors shown here come from a man aged 50 to 60 in good health and CMV-seropositive. The CDR3 runs from the conserved cysteine through the conserved F or W. Fields, in order: clone size, J gene, V gene, D gene, CDR3 DNA, CDR3 protein. D genes are given only for firm matches. For some rows the clone size is stated as once, few or many, or as a class when expanded; others skip it.

clone_size: once
j_call: TRBJ2-7
v_call: TRBV9
d_call: TRBD2
cdr3_nt: TGTGCCAGCAGCGAGGGGGGACTAGCGGGAGCCGAGCAGTACTTC
cdr3_aa: CASSEGGLAGAEQYF

clone_size: few
j_call: TRBJ2-7
v_call: TRBV7-8
d_call: .
cdr3_nt: TGTGCCAGCAGCTTAGGACCAGGCTACGAGCAGTACTTC
cdr3_aa: CASSLGPGYEQYF

clone_size: .
j_call: TRBJ2-7
v_call: TRBV5-1
d_call: .
cdr3_nt: TGCGCCAGCAGCTCCCGACAGCTACAGCACGAGCAGTACTTC
cdr3_aa: CASSSRQLQHEQYF

clone_size: .
j_call: TRBJ2-3
v_call: TRBV18
d_call: TRBD2
cdr3_nt: TGTGCCAGCTCTCTCATTAGGCCTAGCGGGAGTATCACAGATACGCAGTATTTT
cdr3_aa: CASSLIRPSGSITDTQYF

clone_size: .
j_call: TRBJ1-5
v_call: TRBV18
d_call: TRBD1
cdr3_nt: TGTGCCAGCTCAAGAGGACAGGGCGGGGGTCAGCCCCAGCATTTT
cdr3_aa: CASSRGQGGGQPQHF

clone_size: .
j_call: TRBJ1-5
v_call: TRBV4-1
d_call: .
cdr3_nt: TGCGCCAGCAGCCAAGATGACGTGGGGGGTAATCAGCCCCAGCATTTT
cdr3_aa: CASSQDDVGGNQPQHF

clone_size: .
j_call: TRBJ2-4
v_call: TRBV7-9
d_call: TRBD2
cdr3_nt: TGTGCCAGCAGCTTAGGCACTAGCGGGAGGGCGGGAAACAGTCAGTACTTC
cdr3_aa: CASSLGTSGRAGNSQYF

clone_size: .
j_call: TRBJ1-1
v_call: TRBV10-2
d_call: .
cdr3_nt: TGCGCCAGCAGTGAGTCGTGGGCAGGCAGGAACACTGAAGCTTTCTTT
cdr3_aa: CASSESWAGRNTEAFF

clone_size: .
j_call: TRBJ2-2
v_call: TRBV7-2
d_call: .
cdr3_nt: TGTGCCAGCAGCTTTTTTAGCGCCGTGAACACCGGGGAGCTGTTTTTT
cdr3_aa: CASSFFSAVNTGELFF

clone_size: .
j_call: TRBJ1-1
v_call: TRBV18
d_call: .
cdr3_nt: TGTGCCAGCTCACCTGATTGGGGGGATGAAGCTTTCTTT
cdr3_aa: CASSPDWGDEAFF

clone_size: .
j_call: TRBJ1-6
v_call: TRBV5-1
d_call: TRBD1
cdr3_nt: TGCGCCAGCAGCACCACAGGGGACTCCTATAATTCACCCCTCCACTTT
cdr3_aa: CASSTTGDSYNSPLHF

clone_size: .
j_call: TRBJ2-1
v_call: TRBV19
d_call: TRBD2
cdr3_nt: TGTGCCAGTGTTCTAGCGGGAGGCTCCTACAATGAGCAGTTCTTC
cdr3_aa: CASVLAGGSYNEQFF

clone_size: once
j_call: TRBJ2-7
v_call: TRBV27
d_call: TRBD2
cdr3_nt: TGTGCCAGCAGTTCACCTACTAGCGGGAGAGGGTACGAGCAGTACTTC
cdr3_aa: CASSSPTSGRGYEQYF

clone_size: few
j_call: TRBJ2-7
v_call: TRBV2
d_call: .
cdr3_nt: TGTGCCAGCAACCTACGGGAGACCACCTACGAGCAGTACTTC
cdr3_aa: CASNLRETTYEQYF